The 27 T cell receptor beta chains in this list originate from one sample, sequenced in a study of blood T cells in healthy people across ages. With a J-beta primer mix and a sample-barcoded 5' primer, a second PCR ran about 7 to 12 cycles. TCRdb reanalysed the 5' RACE reads using MiXCR and keeps one entry per CDR3 protein. In the table there are hundreds of thousands of distinct CDR3 sequences, about 21% of which are singletons. What was sequenced was blood. The source is a man between 65 and 85 years old in good health.

Notes on this clonotype: This may arise from a read error, as a much more abundant clone is one base away. The V gene is TRBV6-1, the J gene TRBJ2-1; 9 bases fit TRBD2. Germline CDR1 MNHNS, CDR2 SASEGT. The CDR3 consists of 14 residues. V lost 6 bases, J lost 1 base, and 1 base stayed unmatched. The CDR3 sequence: CASRGLASYNEQFF. The CDR3 DNA reads TGTGCCAGCAGAGGACTAGCGTCCTACAATGAGCAGTTCTTC.

The chain joins TRBV19 to TRBJ1-4; D might be TRBD1 (6 bases). The CDR3 is made up of 12 amino acids. Germline CDR1 and CDR2: LNHDA and SQIVND (reference sequence). The V end was cut by 8 bases, the J end by 10 bases, with 14 bases between. Written as DNA, the CDR3 is TGTGCCAGTCGGGCAGGGGCAGGAAAACTGTTTTTT. As protein: CASRAGAGKLFF.

The chain joins TRBV6-6 to TRBJ2-1, with D perhaps TRBD1 (5 bases). V was cut by 6 bases and J by 1 base, with 19 bases left in between. CDR3 length: 17 amino acids. From germline, CDR1 is MNHNY and CDR2 SVGAGI (reference sequence). This CDR3 reads CASSPHQTVRSYNEQFF. CDR3 DNA: TGTGCCAGCAGCCCTCACCAGACAGTGAGGTCCTACAATGAGCAGTTCTTC.

CDR3 loop: CASSPVRLNEAFF. The CDR3 nucleotides are TGTGCCAGCAGCCCGGTAAGACTCAACGAAGCTTTCTTT. The chain uses TRBV28 and TRBJ1-1, with D unclear. Germline V lookup: CDR1 MDHEN, CDR2 SYDVKM. The CDR3 totals 13 residues. The germline V and J ends were trimmed by 6 bases and 8 bases, with 16 bases remaining between them.

V usage is TRBV4-1 and J usage is TRBJ2-5; TRBD1 is a possible D gene (5 bases). Germline-derived CDR1 and CDR2 are MGHRA and YSYEKL. The V end lost 0 bases, the J end lost 5 bases, and 13 bases lay between the germline ends. The CDR3 is 15 amino acids. For the CDR3, the DNA is TGCGCCAGCAGCCAAGAGACAGTTCTCGGGGAGACCCAGTACTTC. This translates into CASSQETVLGETQYF.

CDR3 in DNA: TGCAGTGCTAGAGATTGGGGGAGGATAGAGACCCAGTACTTC. Amino acid sequence: CSARDWGRIETQYF. The gene calls are TRBV20-1 and TRBJ2-5; D may be TRBD2 (6 bases). V lost 0 bases, J lost 4 bases, and 12 bases lay in between. Germline assignment: CDR1 DFQATT and CDR2 SNEGSKA (reference sequence). This CDR3 contains 14 residues.

Concerning this clonotype itself: Sequence at one end of the junction differs from germline and may be a read error. This chain uses TRBV29-1 with TRBJ2-3; 13 bases line up with TRBD2. The CDR3 is 14 amino acids. The germline V gene encodes CDR1 SQVTM and CDR2 ANQGSEA. DNA for the CDR3: TGCAGCGTTGAGACTAGCGGGAGGCAGGATACGCGGTATTTT. Amino acids: CSVETSGRQDTRYF.

This clonotype has only a few counts. CDR3 in amino acids: CASRDLSGYTF. The CDR3 region has the DNA TGTGCCAGCAGAGACCTAAGTGGCTACACCTTC. The genes are TRBV3-1 and TRBJ1-2, with D hard to call. Germline V CDR1 and CDR2: LGHDT, YNNKEL (reference sequence). The CDR3 is made up of 11 amino acids. Trimming stripped 6 bases from V and 7 bases from J, with 9 bases between.

This clonotype turned up a few times. V usage is TRBV6-4 and J usage is TRBJ2-3; TRBD1 matches 8 bases. This CDR3 has 14 amino acids. The junction had 7 bases not matched to a gene; V was cut back by 7 bases and J by 4 bases. Germline V CDR1 and CDR2: MRHNA, SNTAGT. CDR3 amino acids: CASIYRGAPDTQYF. For the CDR3, the DNA is TGTGCCAGCATTTACAGGGGGGCCCCAGATACGCAGTATTTT.

This clonotype was picked up many times. The V gene is TRBV5-1, the J gene TRBJ2-7, with D uncertain. This CDR3 spans 13 amino acids. Germline V gene lookup returns CDR1 SGHRS and CDR2 YFSETQ. Trimming removed 0 bases from V and 4 bases from J, with 8 bases in between. CDR3 sequence reads: CASSLGAAYEQYF. The CDR3 DNA sequence: TGCGCCAGCAGCTTGGGGGCGGCGTACGAGCAGTACTTC.

The chain recombines TRBV25-1 with TRBJ1-5; D remains unclear. The V gene's germline CDR1 is MGHDK and CDR2 SYGVNS. This CDR3 contains 15 residues. The V end lost 2 bases, the J end lost 2 bases, and 10 bases lay between the germline ends. This CDR3 reads CASSEKEQRNQPQHF. CDR3 nucleotides: TGTGCCAGCAGTGAAAAGGAACAGCGCAATCAGCCCCAGCATTTT.

This clonotype was counted a few times. The J gene is TRBJ2-5, the V gene TRBV20-1; D is unclear. Germline V gene sequence: CDR1 DFQATT, CDR2 SNEGSKA (reference sequence). CDR3 size: 12 residues. V lost 5 bases to trimming and J lost 2 bases, with 9 bases between them. CDR3 residues: CSALLFQETQYF. The CDR3 DNA reads as TGCAGTGCTCTCCTTTTTCAAGAGACCCAGTACTTC.

In this sample, this clonotype turned up a few times. This could be a read error, since a much larger clone is one nucleotide away. This chain uses TRBV10-3 with TRBJ2-1; D gene ambiguous. The J call may be incorrect, as the DNA end agrees better with TRBJ2-5. Looked up from germline, CDR1 is ENHRY and CDR2 is SYGVKD. The CDR3 sequence is 11 residues long. CDR3 protein: CAIGDVETQYF. The CDR3 nucleotides are TGTGCCATCGGTGACGTTGAGACCCAGTACTTC.

This clonotype was observed a handful of times. The V call is TRBV20-1, the J call TRBJ1-4, with unresolved D. V was cut by 2 bases and J by 8 bases, with 15 bases left in between. Germline V gene data show CDR1 as DFQATT and CDR2 as SNEGSKA (reference sequence). The CDR3 runs to 14 residues. The CDR3 protein is CSARQSLYGEKLFF. The CDR3 bases are TGCAGTGCTAGACAAAGTCTCTATGGGGAAAAACTGTTTTTT.

V usage is TRBV29-1 and J usage is TRBJ2-7, with TRBD2 matching over 7 bases. CDR1 and CDR2 (germline): SQVTM, ANQGSEA. The CDR3 sequence is 15 residues long. Unmatched junction bases numbered 10, after V lost 1 base and J lost 4 bases. The CDR3 is CSVEAHRDYTYEQYF. In nucleotides, the CDR3 is TGCAGCGTTGAAGCTCACCGGGACTACACATACGAGCAGTACTTC.

The rearrangement joins TRBV6-1 to TRBJ2-1; the D gene is possibly TRBD1 (5 bases). Germline values: CDR1 MNHNS, CDR2 SASEGT. The CDR3 contains 13 residues. V was clipped by 7 bases and J by 7 bases, with 14 bases between them. Here the CDR3 reads CASKGPQVNEQFF. In nucleotides, the CDR3 is TGTGCCAGCAAAGGACCACAGGTAAATGAGCAGTTCTTC.

CDR3 protein: CASKGTGAGTEAFF. DNA of the CDR3: TGCGCCAGCAAAGGGACAGGGGCGGGCACTGAAGCTTTCTTT. The rearrangement uses TRBV5-1 and TRBJ1-1; the match to TRBD1 covers 10 bases. This CDR3 is built from 14 residues. With V trimmed by 6 bases and J by 4 bases, 6 bases remained unmatched. The germline V gene has CDR1 SGHRS and CDR2 YFSETQ.

This clonotype has a single count. Just one base apart from a much larger clone, this may be a read error. The chain has TRBV28 and TRBJ1-4, with TRBD1 identical over 8 bases. Looked up from germline, CDR1 is MDHEN and CDR2 is SYDVKM. The CDR3 totals 14 residues. V lost 6 bases, J lost 5 bases, and 5 bases stayed unmatched. CDR3 DNA: TGTGCCAGCAGCACGGGACAGGAAAATGAAAAACTGTTTTTT. It codes for CASSTGQENEKLFF.

This clonotype was seen a handful of times. The chain recombines TRBV20-1 with TRBJ1-6; TRBD1 matches 11 bases. Trimming cost V 6 bases and J 15 bases; bases outside gene matches: 10. Germline V gene lookup returns CDR1 DFQATT and CDR2 SNEGSKA (reference sequence). The length of the CDR3 is 13 residues. This CDR3 reads CSAGQGALHDLHF. The CDR3 coding sequence is TGCAGTGCCGGACAGGGGGCGCTTCACGACCTCCACTTT.

In its sample, this clonotype was seen a few times. The rearrangement links TRBV7-2 to TRBJ2-3; D not certain. Trimming shortened V by 4 bases and J by 4 bases, and 12 bases separated the two germline ends. Germline CDR1 reads SGHTA; CDR2 reads FQGNSA. The CDR3 has 14 amino acids. CDR3 amino acids: CASSSKVGADTQYF. CDR3 DNA: TGTGCCAGCAGCTCGAAGGTTGGAGCAGATACGCAGTATTTT.

The CDR3 DNA follows: TGTGCCAGCTCACCTAGTGCTAGCACGTACGAGCAGTACTTC. Translated, it gives CASSPSASTYEQYF. V is TRBV18 and J is TRBJ2-1; maybe TRBD2 (5 bases). The J call could be wrong; TRBJ2-7 is a better fit for the DNA end. CDR3 length: 14 residues. Germline CDR1 reads KGHSH; CDR2 reads LQKENI.

There are a few counts of this clonotype. The chain has TRBV15 and TRBJ1-5; D remains unclear. V lost 0 bases, J lost 7 bases, and 4 bases lay in between. The V gene's germline CDR1 is LNHNV and CDR2 YYDKDF (reference sequence). The length of the CDR3 is 12 residues. In nucleotides, the CDR3 is TGTGCCACCAGCAGAGATGAACAGCCCCAGCATTTT. It yields the protein CATSRDEQPQHF. Full variable domain (rest looked up from reference TRBV15 and TRBJ1-5): DAMVIQNPRYQVTQFGKPVTLSCSQTLNHNVMYWYQQKSSQAPKLLFHYYDKDFNNEADTPDNFQSRRPNTSFCFLDIRSPGLGDTAMYLCATSRDEQPQHFGDGTRLSIL.

Of note for this clonotype: A much more abundant neighbour one base away suggests this may be a read error. The chain couples TRBV6-6 to TRBJ2-7; D possibly uses TRBD1 or TRBD2 (5 bases each). The J call may be incorrect, as the DNA end agrees better with TRBJ2-5. This CDR3 is 16 amino acids long. CDR1 is MNHNY, CDR2 SVGAGI, per germline (reference sequence). The chain's CDR3 is CTSSYSGSSGQETQYF. CDR3 sequence (DNA): TGTACCAGCAGTTACTCAGGGAGCTCAGGCCAAGAGACCCAGTACTTC.

The chain has TRBV12-3 or TRBV12-4 and TRBJ2-2, with 7 positions matching TRBD2. There are 15 residues in the CDR3. The V gene end was trimmed by 6 bases and the J gene end by 3 bases; junction bases not matched to a gene: 7. The CDR3 nucleotides read TGTGCCAGCAGCGCCGGGACTAAGGACACCGGGGAGCTGTTTTTT. This translates into CASSAGTKDTGELFF.

In this sample, this clonotype turned up a few times. The genes are TRBV5-5 and TRBJ2-3; no firm D call. Per the germline V gene, CDR1 is SGHKS and CDR2 is YYEKEE (reference sequence). This CDR3 is 13 amino acids long. V was cut by 0 bases and J by 2 bases, with 4 bases left in between. In DNA, the CDR3 is TGTGCCAGCAGCTTGGACCACACAGATACGCAGTATTTT. It encodes CASSLDHTDTQYF. Variable domain in full (rest from reference TRBV5-5 and TRBJ2-3): DAGVTQSPTHLIKTRGQQVTLRCSPISGHKSVSWYQQVLGQGPQFIFQYYEKEERGRGNFPDRFSARQFPNYSSELNVNALLLGDSALYLCASSLDHTDTQYFGPGTRLTVL.

A few counts support this clonotype. The V gene is TRBV5-1, the J gene TRBJ2-1, with 8 bases lining up with TRBD1. The CDR3 is made up of 14 amino acids. Germline CDR1 SGHRS, CDR2 YFSETQ. J lost 8 bases, V lost 1 base, and 5 bases had no gene match. The CDR3 nucleotides read TGCGCCAGCAGCTTGTTGACAGGGGAGGATGAGCAGTTCTTC. It specifies CASSLLTGEDEQFF.

There are a few counts of this clonotype. The CDR3 reads CASSQGTSPEETQYF. The CDR3 bases are TGCGCCAGCAGCCAAGGGACTAGCCCCGAAGAGACCCAGTACTTC. This chain uses TRBV4-3 with TRBJ2-5; 8 positions match TRBD2. In germline, CDR1 is LGHNA, CDR2 YSLEER. V lost 1 base, J lost 3 bases, and 4 bases stayed unmatched. There are 15 residues in the CDR3.